The 22 T cell receptor beta chains presented below share a single source sample, sequenced in a study of T cell responses to AZD1222 COVID-19 vaccine. The repertoire was sequenced with immunoSEQ multiplex PCR; TCRdb's copy has only in-frame clones and lacks some. The sample lists nearly 95,000 clones, 85% to 90% seen once, with roughly 8.1% in the top ten. Here the sequenced sample was peripheral blood, taken on day 0 of AZD1222 vaccination. Source of these receptors: an adult in good health.

This chain's CDR3 is CASSGKRQGFAEAFF. CDR3 DNA: TGTGCCAGCAGCGGCAAAAGGCAGGGGTTCGCTGAAGCTTTCTTT. The V call is TRBV9, the J call TRBJ1-1; D possibly corresponds to TRBD1 (6 bases). Trimming removed 3 bases at V and 6 bases at J, with 18 bases between. This CDR3 has 15 residues. Germline V gene data show CDR1 as SGDLS and CDR2 as YYNGEE.

CDR3 amino acids: CSVGVGQGYTF. Here the CDR3 DNA reads TGCAGCGTTGGGGTTGGGCAAGGCTACACCTTC. The gene calls are TRBV29-1 and TRBJ1-2; D is ambiguous. The V and J ends lost 4 bases and 8 bases respectively, with 11 bases between them. The CDR3 length is 11 residues. Germline CDR1 and CDR2: SQVTM and ANQGSEA.

V and J are TRBV7-8 and TRBJ1-2; D gene unclear. This CDR3 has 12 amino acids. V was cut by 5 bases and J by 4 bases, with 8 bases left in between. Per the germline V gene, CDR1 is SGHVS and CDR2 is FQNEAQ. For the CDR3, the DNA is TGTGCCAGCAGCCGGGAGCTCTATGGCTACACCTTC. As protein: CASSRELYGYTF. Looking up the rest from reference TRBV7-8 and TRBJ1-2 gives the full variable domain: GAGVSQSPRYKVAKRGQDVALRCDPISGHVSLFWYQQALGQGPEFLTYFQNEAQLDKSGLPSDRFFAERPEGSVSTLKIQRTQQEDSAVYLCASSRELYGYTFGSGTRLTVV.

The chain carries TRBV5-1 and TRBJ1-1; D not resolved. Germline CDR1 reads SGHRS; CDR2 reads YFSETQ. Trimming removed 3 bases from V and 1 base from J, with 7 bases in between. This CDR3 is 13 amino acids long. CDR3 amino acids: CASSSDANTEAFF. For the CDR3, the DNA is TGCGCCAGCAGCTCTGACGCGAACACTGAAGCTTTCTTT.

The chain employs TRBV4-3 and TRBJ1-2; D not certain. CDR1 is LGHNA and CDR2 is YSLEER in the germline V gene. The V gene lost 0 bases and the J gene lost 2 bases, with 10 bases spanning the gap. CDR3 size: 15 residues. The CDR3 DNA is TGCGCCAGCAGCCAAGATATAGGGTTAAACTATGGCTACACCTTC. As protein: CASSQDIGLNYGYTF.

This chain links TRBV7-6 with TRBJ1-2, with a possible D match to TRBD1 (5 bases). The CDR3 runs to 15 residues. The V gene's germline CDR1 is SGHVS and CDR2 FNYEAQ. Trimming left V 4 bases short and J 8 bases short, with 20 bases between. The CDR3 here is CASSYQDGAREGYTF. In DNA form, the CDR3 reads TGTGCCAGCAGCTACCAAGACGGGGCTCGGGAGGGCTACACCTTC.

The chain employs TRBV18 and TRBJ2-3, with D tentatively TRBD1 (6 bases). The CDR3 extends over 14 amino acids. Germline V gives CDR1 KGHSH, CDR2 LQKENI. The V gene lost 0 bases and the J gene lost 7 bases, with 11 bases spanning the gap. The CDR3: CASSPPQGLYTQYF. In DNA form, the CDR3 reads TGTGCCAGCTCACCACCCCAGGGGCTATATACGCAGTATTTT.

For the CDR3, the DNA is TGTGCCAGCAGCTCGGCTCGGGGTTTATCCCACGAGCAGTACTTC. Protein sequence: CASSSARGLSHEQYF. The V and J genes are TRBV5-6 and TRBJ2-7, with a weak D call TRBD2 (5 bases). V was trimmed by 3 bases and J by 5 bases, leaving 18 bases between them. CDR1 is SGHDT, CDR2 YYEEEE, per germline. The CDR3 extends over 15 amino acids.

The chain employs TRBV7-3 and TRBJ2-1; 9 bases are a match to TRBD2. The CDR3 covers 15 residues. CDR1 SGHTA and CDR2 FQGTGA come from the germline V gene. J gave up 4 bases and V 2 bases, and 3 bases lay outside the gene matches. For the CDR3, the DNA is TGTGCCAGCAGCTTATCCCTAGCGGGGTACAATGAGCAGTTCTTC. It codes for CASSLSLAGYNEQFF.

This clone was counted a single time. The rearrangement uses TRBV10-1 and TRBJ1-2; no reliable D call. The germline V gene encodes CDR1 WNHNN and CDR2 SYGVQD (reference sequence). This CDR3 has 15 residues. The germline V and J ends were trimmed by 6 bases and 3 bases, with 17 bases remaining between them. CDR3 sequence (DNA): TGCGCCAGCAGAATGGTGTCGGGCGGCTACTATGGCTACACCTTC. Amino acids: CASRMVSGGYYGYTF.

The chain joins TRBV19 to TRBJ1-2; possibly TRBD1 for D (6 bases). The CDR3 is 15 amino acids. Looked up from germline, CDR1 is LNHDA and CDR2 is SQIVND (reference sequence). Deletions cut 0 bases from V and 4 bases from J, with 12 bases between. In DNA form, the CDR3 reads TGTGCCAGTAGTATAGACCCCACAGGGTCCTATGGCTACACCTTC. Translation: CASSIDPTGSYGYTF.

This chain connects TRBV11-2 to TRBJ2-1; unclear D gene. CDR1 and CDR2 (germline): SGHAT, FQNNGV. Trimming removed 6 bases from V and 5 bases from J, with 8 bases in between. The CDR3 runs 12 residues. The CDR3: CASSWWDNEQFF. CDR3 nucleotides: TGTGCCAGCAGTTGGTGGGACAATGAGCAGTTCTTC.

The DNA of the CDR3 is TGTGCCAGTAGACGCTCGGGCTTGGTCGAGGAGCAGTACTTC. Translating it yields CASRRSGLVEEQYF. J is TRBJ2-7 and V is TRBV19, with D unresolved. CDR1 and CDR2 from the germline V gene are LNHDA and SQIVND (reference sequence). Between the trimmed V and J ends, which lost 6 bases and 7 bases, there was a span of 19 bases. This CDR3 has 14 residues.

The rearrangement joins TRBV9 to TRBJ2-5; 9 positions match TRBD1. This CDR3 is 16 amino acids long. Trimming removed 0 bases from V and 4 bases from J; junction bases left unmatched: 7. Germline CDR1 reads SGDLS; CDR2 reads YYNGEE. The CDR3 sequence: CASSVGLGQGTETQYF. Written as DNA, the CDR3 is TGTGCCAGCAGCGTAGGCCTTGGACAGGGGACAGAGACCCAGTACTTC.

This chain connects TRBV28 to TRBJ2-7, with TRBD2 matching 7 bases. The germline V gene encodes CDR1 MDHEN and CDR2 SYDVKM. Losses at the gene ends were 1 base for V and 1 base for J; bases not matched to a gene: 7. The CDR3 runs to 16 residues. CDR3 DNA sequence: TGTGCCAGCAGTTTATACGGGGGAGGGAGATCCTACGAGCAGTACTTC. It yields the protein CASSLYGGGRSYEQYF.

This chain links TRBV27 with TRBJ2-7, with D possibly matching TRBD2 (6 bases). Germline assignment: CDR1 MNHEY and CDR2 SMNVEV (reference sequence). This CDR3 is 12 amino acids long. Trimming took 6 bases from V and 5 from J, leaving 11 bases between them. The CDR3 coding sequence is TGTGCCAGCAGATCAGGCGGGAACGAGCAGTACTTC. Translation gives CASRSGGNEQYF.

The gene calls are TRBV27 and TRBJ2-3, with D perhaps matching TRBD1 (6 bases). V lost 9 bases, J lost 2 bases, and 9 bases lay in between. The CDR3 contains 12 residues. Germline-derived CDR1 and CDR2 are MNHEY and SMNVEV (reference sequence). The chain's CDR3 is CASQGFTDTQYF. CDR3 sequence (DNA): TGTGCCAGTCAGGGGTTCACAGATACGCAGTATTTT.

This chain connects TRBV3-1 (or the pseudogene TRBV3-2) to TRBJ2-1; 8 nucleotides agree with TRBD2. The CDR3 has 19 residues. V shed 4 bases and J 6 bases; nucleotides not matched to a gene: 20. Germline V gives CDR1 LGHDT, CDR2 YNNKEL (reference sequence). This CDR3 is CASSPEGRAGAGALNEQFF. The DNA of the CDR3 is TGTGCCAGCAGCCCAGAAGGCCGCGCGGGAGCGGGGGCGCTCAATGAGCAGTTCTTC.

The rearrangement links TRBV7-2 to TRBJ1-3, with D uncertain. Germline V gene lookup returns CDR1 SGHTA and CDR2 FQGNSA. The CDR3 runs 13 residues. V was shortened by 6 bases and J by 0 bases, with 6 bases between the two germline ends. In DNA, the CDR3 is TGTGCCAGCAGAGACAACTCTGGAAACACCATATATTTT. Translated: CASRDNSGNTIYF. Based on the CDR3 plus reference TRBV7-2 and TRBJ1-3, the full variable domain is GAGVSQSPSNKVTEKGKDVELRCDPISGHTALYWYRQSLGQGLEFLIYFQGNSAPDKSGLPSDRFSAERTGGSVSTLTIQRTQQEDSAVYLCASRDNSGNTIYFGEGSWLTVV.

This chain uses TRBV6-2 or TRBV6-3 with TRBJ2-2; a possible D gene is TRBD2 (6 bases). CDR1 is MNHEY and CDR2 is SVGEGT in the germline V gene. The V end was cut by 2 bases, the J end by 2 bases, with 12 bases between. The CDR3 runs 16 residues. The chain's CDR3 is CASSYDTGRNTGELFF. CDR3 in DNA: TGTGCCAGCAGTTACGACACCGGGAGAAACACCGGGGAGCTGTTTTTT.

The CDR3 sequence: CASSPRQGLANEKLFF. The CDR3 region has the DNA TGTGCCAGCTCACCTCGTCAGGGGCTGGCTAATGAAAAACTGTTTTTT. The chain links TRBV18 to TRBJ1-4; D is perhaps TRBD1 (6 bases). Germline V gene lookup returns CDR1 KGHSH and CDR2 LQKENI. Between the trimmed V and J ends, which lost 3 bases and 3 bases, there was a span of 14 bases. The CDR3 is 16 residues long. Full variable domain (outside the CDR3, taken from reference TRBV18 and TRBJ1-4): NAGVMQNPRHLVRRRGQEARLRCSPMKGHSHVYWYRQLPEEGLKFMVYLQKENIIDESGMPKERFSAEFPKEGPSILRIQQVVRGDSAAYFCASSPRQGLANEKLFFGSGTQLSVL.

The gene calls are TRBV7-2 and TRBJ1-1; D is undetermined. Looked up from germline, CDR1 is SGHTA and CDR2 is FQGNSA. CDR3 length: 14 amino acids. The V gene lost 2 bases and the J gene lost 0 bases, with 7 bases spanning the gap. The CDR3: CASSLIGLNTEAFF. Here the CDR3 DNA reads TGTGCCAGCAGCTTAATAGGCCTGAACACTGAAGCTTTCTTT.